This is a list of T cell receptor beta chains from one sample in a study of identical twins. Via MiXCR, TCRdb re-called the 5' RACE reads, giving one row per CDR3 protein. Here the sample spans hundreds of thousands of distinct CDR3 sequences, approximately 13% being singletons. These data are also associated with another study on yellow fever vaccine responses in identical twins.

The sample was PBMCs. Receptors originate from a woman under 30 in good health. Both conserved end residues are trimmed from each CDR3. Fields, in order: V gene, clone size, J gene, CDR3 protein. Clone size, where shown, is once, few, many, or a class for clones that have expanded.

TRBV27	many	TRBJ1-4	ASSLTLGGGQGKLF
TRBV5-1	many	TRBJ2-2	ASSLRSPSSPTSAGELF
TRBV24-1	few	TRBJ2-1	ATSDFGVSEQF
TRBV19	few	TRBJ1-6	ASRREPGQRNSPLH
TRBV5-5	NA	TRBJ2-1	ASSPRDRGFYNEQF
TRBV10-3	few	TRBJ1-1	AITSSIYMNTEAF
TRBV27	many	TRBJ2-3	ASSSQRLAGPDTQY
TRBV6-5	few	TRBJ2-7	ASSYSDPRVSEQY
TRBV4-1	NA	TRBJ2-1	ASSQERDPNNEQF
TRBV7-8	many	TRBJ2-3	ASSFSGGRSTDTQY
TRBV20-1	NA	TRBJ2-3	SARDRERRDRKVTDTQY
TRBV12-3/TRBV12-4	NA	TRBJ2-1	ASSMGTSLF
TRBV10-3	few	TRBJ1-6	AIKGINSPLH
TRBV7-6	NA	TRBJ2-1	ASSPRLAGKFNEQF
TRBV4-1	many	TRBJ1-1	ASSHPGNTEAF
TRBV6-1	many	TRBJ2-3	ARGQGMRADTQY
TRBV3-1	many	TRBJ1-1	ASSQTTEAF
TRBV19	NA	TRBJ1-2	ASRSGDPISYGYT
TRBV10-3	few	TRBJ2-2	AIIGAYPGELF
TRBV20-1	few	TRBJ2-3	SVTTAGASTDTQY
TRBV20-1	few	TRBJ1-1	SARAQDIGTEAF
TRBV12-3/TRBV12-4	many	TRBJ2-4	ASSFDRRGKNIQY
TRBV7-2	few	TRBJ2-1	ASSYPGTSGRLDEQF
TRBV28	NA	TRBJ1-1	ASTPGTVGTEAF
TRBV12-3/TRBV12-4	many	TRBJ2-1	ASQRANNEQF
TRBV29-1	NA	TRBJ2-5	SALTGTSSETQY
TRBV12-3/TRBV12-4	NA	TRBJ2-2	ASSLALSGADTGELF
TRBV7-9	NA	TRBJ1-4	ASSPPQGTNEKLF
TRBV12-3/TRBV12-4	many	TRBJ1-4	ASSFGTGGGTNEKLF